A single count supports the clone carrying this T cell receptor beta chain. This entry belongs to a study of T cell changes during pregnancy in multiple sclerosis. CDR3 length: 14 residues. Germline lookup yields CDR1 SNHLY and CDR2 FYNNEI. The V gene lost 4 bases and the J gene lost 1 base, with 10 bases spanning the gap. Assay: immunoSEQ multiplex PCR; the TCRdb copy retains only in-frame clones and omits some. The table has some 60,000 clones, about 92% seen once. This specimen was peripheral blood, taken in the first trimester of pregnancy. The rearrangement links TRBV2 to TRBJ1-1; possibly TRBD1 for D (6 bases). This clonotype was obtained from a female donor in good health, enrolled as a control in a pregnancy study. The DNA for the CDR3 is TGTGCCAGCAGTGTTGGGGGCTGGAACACTGAAGCTTTCTTT. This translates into CASSVGGWNTEAFF.